These T cell receptor beta chains were read from a single sample in a study of cytomegalovirus exposure and HLA in healthy donors. Profiling relied on immunoSEQ multiplex PCR, and the TCRdb table lists in-frame clones only, not all of them. The sample gives about 250,000 clones, roughly 84% of which show up once; around 12% is in the top ten. The sequenced material came from PBMCs. The receptors were gathered from a young man in good health and CMV-seropositive. The CDR3 runs from the conserved cysteine through the conserved F or W. D genes are given only for firm matches.

j_call v_call d_call cdr3_aa
TRBJ2-5 TRBV6-1 TRBD2 CASSEGGLAGPLAKTQYF
TRBJ2-5 TRBV9 TRBD2 CASSSQTSGVIETQYF
TRBJ1-4 TRBV5-1 - CASSLGQGEKLFF
TRBJ2-5 TRBV5-1 TRBD1 CASNKQGTYQETQYF
TRBJ2-1 TRBV25-1 TRBD1 CASGDRANEQFF
TRBJ2-5 TRBV9 TRBD2 CASSPAGGPAETQYF
TRBJ1-2 TRBV25-1 - CATNPPGGNGYTF
TRBJ1-2 TRBV10-3 - CAISRQWSLTNYGYTF
TRBJ1-3 TRBV18 - CASSPQDGNTIYF
TRBJ2-1 TRBV4-1 - CASSPLRLRTLVHDEQFF
TRBJ2-4 TRBV30 TRBD1 CAWSQTGARNIQYF
TRBJ1-2 TRBV29-1 - CSVEGGYTF
TRBJ2-3 TRBV9 TRBD1 CASSAPRGTADTQYF
TRBJ1-1 TRBV2 - CASKVGGPEAFF
TRBJ1-1 TRBV6-5 TRBD1 CASRSGQGQAFF
TRBJ1-2 TRBV29-1 - CSVEEEGRIYGYTF
TRBJ2-3 TRBV7-9 - CASSFQTGPDTQYF
TRBJ1-1 TRBV30 - CAWSPGNSRNTEAFF
TRBJ2-7 TRBV7-9 - CASGRVDSYEQYF
TRBJ2-7 TRBV15 - CATSRGTGTAYEQYF
TRBJ2-2 TRBV30 - CAWTVGIIPSGELFF
TRBJ2-3 TRBV5-1 - CASNFFADYTDTQYF
TRBJ2-3 TRBV27 TRBD1 CASTDRGRPDTQYF
TRBJ2-2 TRBV7-3 - CASSSNTGELFF
TRBJ1-3 TRBV4-1 - CASSQTPARGFQGNTIYF
TRBJ2-1 TRBV5-1 - CASSLFGEDYNEQFF
TRBJ2-2 TRBV5-1 - CASTPDTSNTGELFF